This record covers a single T cell receptor beta chain. Its antigen target is currently unknown. Base qualities were left out, and no much larger clone turns up one base away. The entire amount of isolated RNA was reverse transcribed using the High Capacity cDNA Reverse Transcription Kit, so the sequenced TCRB transcripts were expressed ones. Deep immunoSEQ sequencing was applied to naive, central memory and regulatory T cell samples, giving an average of around 3.4 million total reads per sample. After sorted cells were lysed in RLT buffer, RNA was extracted with DNase-treated RNeasy Micro or Mini kits, with the choice depending on cell number. To prevent cross-contamination, every cell subset was processed on its own, while patient and healthy donor samples were processed together. Using the immunoSEQ multiplex PCR, TCRB sequences were amplified from cDNA into 87-bp fragments spanning the CDR3 region. Sequencing of the amplicons was done on the Illumina HiSeq platform. As for the authors' bioinformatics: PCR bias was corrected computationally using synthetic template baselines, and reads within Hamming distance 2 were collapsed, with unmergeable singletons discarded. Reads were aligned against IMGT to assign V, D and J genes, CDR3 length and insertions or deletions at six rearrangement sites. Within each subset, clonotype counts were normalized to the number of sorted cells before true diversity and Gini coefficients were calculated with the tcR R package. The overlap coefficient, calculated on TCRB nucleotide sequences, was used to measure repertoire sharing. As a proxy for the pre-selection repertoire, out-of-frame TCRB sequences from naive cells were analyzed. TCRdb limited this immuneACCESS table to in-frame rearrangements with V and J called. A share of clones is missing; checked studies link under half to unresolved V genes, and the rest is unexplained. Clonal size and the V and J genes are those of that table, whereas D and trimming came from the DNA. The table for this sample lists approximately 280,000 clones; about 15% of them were counted only once. Of the sample, 0.015% to 0.019% is held by the ten largest clones.

The sample originates from a study of beta chain features in type 1 diabetes listed by TCRdb under 2018. At the level of the whole study: No differences in mean age, gender distribution, total cell number or subset yield were found between patients and healthy donors. A total of about 110 million sorted cells were examined across all samples, and the number of cells per subset was strongly correlated with RNA yield. The study compared TCRB repertoires of sorted circulating CD4+ T cell subsets between recently diagnosed type 1 diabetes patients and matched healthy donors. Regulatory and stem cell-like memory subsets were isolated from only 8 patients and roughly 8 healthy donors, whereas naive and central memory subsets came from all 28 donors. Findings and caveats that apply to the study as a whole: Type 1 diabetes patients showed a moderate but significant shortening of TCRB CDR3 length in all four CD4+ subsets. Sequencing cDNA rather than genomic DNA could over-represent highly expressing activated cells, although activation and CD3 levels did not differ between groups. Because the HLA sub-analyses included only small numbers of individuals, any influence of HLA type on TCRB rearrangement was left unresolved. At VDJ recombination sites, type 1 diabetes patients had fewer insertions and more deleted nucleotides, which implies abnormalities in thymic rearrangement. PCR may preferentially amplify shorter templates, but because patient and control samples were amplified and corrected together, any resulting skew would affect both groups equally. Naive, central memory and regulatory TCRB repertoires appeared to be more alike among patients than among healthy donors.

The junction carries 15 bases between V and J, which are trimmed by 0 bases and 6 bases respectively. CDR1 and CDR2, looked up from the germline V gene (reference sequence), are GTSNPN and SVGIG. Taken from cysteine to phenylalanine, the CDR3 has 15 residues. The kept DNA is CDR3 alone, 45 bases in frame from the first base. A single peripheral blood draw of about 116 mL on average was collected from each donor into heparinised tubes. A BD FACSAria II was used to sort naive, central memory, regulatory and stem cell-like memory CD4+ T cells with a panel that included CD45RO, CCR7, CD25, CD127, CD95 and CD27. A purity above 95% was achieved for all sorted populations. PBMCs were separated immediately by Lymphoprep density gradient centrifugation and were stained directly, without being cultured. So that batch effects would be minimized, each experiment stained and sorted samples in pairs, pairing one healthy donor with one patient.

The chain is encoded by TRBV30 joined to TRBJ2-4; TRBD2 is a possible D gene, resting on 7 matching bases. The sequenced material came from naive CD4+ T cells from blood. The cell subset or site label corresponds to: true naive CD4+ T cells. This TCR came from a man aged 18 to 29 with type 1 diabetes. The CDR3 region: CAWSVLGGGGNIQYF. The sequenced DNA: TGTGCCTGGAGTGTACTGGGGGGGGGCGGAAACATTCAGTACTTC. With the portions outside the CDR3 filled from the reference TRBV30 and TRBJ2-4 genes, the complete variable region becomes SQTIHQWPATLVQPVGSPLSLECTVEGTSNPNLYWYRQAAGRGLQLLFYSVGIGQISSEVPQNLSASRPQDRQFILSSKKLLLSDSGFYLCAWSVLGGGGNIQYFGAGTRLSVL.